Following are 5 T cell receptor beta chains from one sample sequenced in a study of blood T cell repertoires in COVID-19. TCRdb's copy holds only in-frame clones and misses some; the assay was immunoSEQ multiplex PCR. Among 200,000 to 250,000 clones listed, over 80% were seen once. The material sequenced was peripheral blood. These receptors all stem from a man aged 25 to 40 who had recovered from COVID-19.

This clone was counted a few times. V usage is TRBV10-3 and J usage is TRBJ1-2; 8 nucleotides match TRBD1. CDR3 size: 13 residues. Germline-derived CDR1 and CDR2 are ENHRY and SYGVKD. Trimming took 4 bases from V and 3 from J; bases not matched to a gene: 1. The CDR3 sequence: CAISVQGDYGYTF. The CDR3 DNA sequence: TGTGCCATCAGTGTACAGGGGGACTATGGCTACACCTTC.

The chain uses TRBV3-1 (or the pseudogene TRBV3-2) and TRBJ1-5; TRBD1 matches 7 bases. V was clipped by 2 bases and J by 4 bases; unmatched bases: 5. The CDR3 is made up of 15 amino acids. Germline assignment: CDR1 LGHDT and CDR2 YNNKEL (reference sequence). CDR3 sequence reads: CASSQSGQANQPQHF. The CDR3 nucleotides are TGTGCCAGCAGCCAATCAGGACAGGCAAATCAGCCCCAGCATTTT.

The chain is built from TRBV5-1 and TRBJ2-1; a weak D match, TRBD1 (6 bases). Trimming pared 0 bases from V and 5 bases from J, leaving 12 bases between. Germline V gene sequence: CDR1 SGHRS, CDR2 YFSETQ. This CDR3 contains 15 residues. CDR3 region: CASSLGLRTDNEQFF. CDR3 DNA: TGCGCCAGCAGCTTGGGACTACGGACAGACAATGAGCAGTTCTTC.

This chain connects TRBV24-1 to TRBJ2-6; D not resolved. Trimming left V 4 bases short and J 4 bases short, with 4 bases between. Germline V gives CDR1 KGHDR, CDR2 SFDVKD. The length of the CDR3 is 13 residues. This chain's CDR3 is CATSDGGANVLTF. CDR3 nucleotides: TGTGCCACCAGTGACGGGGGGGCCAACGTCCTGACTTTC.

This sequence joins TRBV27 and TRBJ1-2, with 7 bases identical to TRBD1. Germline V gives CDR1 MNHEY, CDR2 SMNVEV (reference sequence). V trimming: 3 bases; J trimming: 7 bases; junction bases outside the gene matches: 8. CDR3 length: 14 amino acids. The CDR3: CASSFRQGESGYTF. DNA of the CDR3: TGTGCCAGCAGTTTTCGGCAGGGGGAGAGTGGCTACACCTTC.